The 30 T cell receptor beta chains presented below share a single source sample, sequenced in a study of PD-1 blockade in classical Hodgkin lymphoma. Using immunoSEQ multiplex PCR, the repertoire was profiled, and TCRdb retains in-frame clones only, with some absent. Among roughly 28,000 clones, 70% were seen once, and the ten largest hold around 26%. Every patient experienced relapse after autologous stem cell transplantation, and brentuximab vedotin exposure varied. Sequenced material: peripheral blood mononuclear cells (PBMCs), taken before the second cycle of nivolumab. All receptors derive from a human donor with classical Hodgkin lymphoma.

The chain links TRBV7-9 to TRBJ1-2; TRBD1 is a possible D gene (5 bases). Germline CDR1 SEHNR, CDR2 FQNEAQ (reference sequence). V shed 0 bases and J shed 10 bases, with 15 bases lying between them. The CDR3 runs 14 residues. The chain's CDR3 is CASSLAGPPNLYTF. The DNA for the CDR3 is TGTGCCAGCAGCTTAGCGGGACCCCCGAACCTCTACACCTTC. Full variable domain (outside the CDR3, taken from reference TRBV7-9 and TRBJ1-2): DTGVSQNPRHKITKRGQNVTFRCDPISEHNRLYWYRQTLGQGPEFLTYFQNEAQLEKSRLLSDRFSAERPKGSFSTLEIQRTEQGDSAMYLCASSLAGPPNLYTFGSGTRLTVV.

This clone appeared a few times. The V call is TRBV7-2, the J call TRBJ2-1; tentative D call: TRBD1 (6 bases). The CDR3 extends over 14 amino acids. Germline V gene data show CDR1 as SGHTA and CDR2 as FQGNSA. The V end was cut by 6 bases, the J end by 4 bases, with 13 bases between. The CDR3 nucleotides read TGTGCCAGCAGTCCCTCTAGGGGGTACAATGAGCAGTTCTTC. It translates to CASSPSRGYNEQFF.

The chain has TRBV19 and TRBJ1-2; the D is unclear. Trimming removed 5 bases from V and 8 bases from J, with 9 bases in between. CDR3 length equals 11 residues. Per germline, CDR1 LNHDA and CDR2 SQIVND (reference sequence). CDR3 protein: CASSFSGGYTF. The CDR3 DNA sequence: TGTGCCAGTAGTTTCAGCGGCGGCTACACCTTC.

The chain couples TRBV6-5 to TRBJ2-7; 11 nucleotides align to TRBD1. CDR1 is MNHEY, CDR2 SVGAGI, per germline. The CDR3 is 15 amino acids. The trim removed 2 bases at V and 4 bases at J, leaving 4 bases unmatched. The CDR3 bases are TGTGCCAGCAGTTACGGGACAGGGGGTGTTTACGAGCAGTACTTC. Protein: CASSYGTGGVYEQYF.

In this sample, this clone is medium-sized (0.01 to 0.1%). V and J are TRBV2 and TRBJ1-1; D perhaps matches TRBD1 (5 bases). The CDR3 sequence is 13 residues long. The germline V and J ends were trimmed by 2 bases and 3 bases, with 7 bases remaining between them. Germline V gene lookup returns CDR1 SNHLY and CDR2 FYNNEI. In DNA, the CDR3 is TGTGCCAGCAGTGAAAGACAGCACACTGAAGCTTTCTTT. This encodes CASSERQHTEAFF.

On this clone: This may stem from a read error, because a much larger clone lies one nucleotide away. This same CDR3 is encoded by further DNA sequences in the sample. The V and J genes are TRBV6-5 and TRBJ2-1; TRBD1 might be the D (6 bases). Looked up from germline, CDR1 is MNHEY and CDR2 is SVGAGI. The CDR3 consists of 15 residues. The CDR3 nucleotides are TGTGCCAGCGCAATTGAAGGACAGCCCTACAATGAGCAATTCTTC. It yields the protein CASAIEGQPYNEQFF.

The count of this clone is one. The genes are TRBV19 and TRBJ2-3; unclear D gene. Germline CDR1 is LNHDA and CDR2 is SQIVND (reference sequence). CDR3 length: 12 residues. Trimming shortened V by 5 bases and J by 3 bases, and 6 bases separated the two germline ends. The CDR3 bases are TGTGCCAGTAGTTCCTGGACAGATACGCAGTATTTT. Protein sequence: CASSSWTDTQYF.

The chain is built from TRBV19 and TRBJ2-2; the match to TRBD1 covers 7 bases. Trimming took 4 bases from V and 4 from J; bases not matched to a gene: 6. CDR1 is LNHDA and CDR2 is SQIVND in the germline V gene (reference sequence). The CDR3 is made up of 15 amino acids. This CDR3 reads CASSTDRAITGELFF. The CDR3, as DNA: TGTGCCAGTAGTACAGACAGGGCGATCACCGGGGAGCTGTTTTTT. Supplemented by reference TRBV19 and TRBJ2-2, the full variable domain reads DGGITQSPKYLFRKEGQNVTLSCEQNLNHDAMYWYRQDPGQGLRLIYYSQIVNDFQKGDIAEGYSVSREKKESFPLTVTSAQKNPTAFYLCASSTDRAITGELFFGEGSRLTVL.

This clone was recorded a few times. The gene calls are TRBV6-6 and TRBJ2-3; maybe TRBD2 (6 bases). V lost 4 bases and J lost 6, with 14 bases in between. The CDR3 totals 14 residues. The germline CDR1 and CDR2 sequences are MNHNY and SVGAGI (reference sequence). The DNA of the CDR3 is TGTGCCAGCAGTTGGGGGGTGGGTAGGGATACGCAGTATTTT. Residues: CASSWGVGRDTQYF.

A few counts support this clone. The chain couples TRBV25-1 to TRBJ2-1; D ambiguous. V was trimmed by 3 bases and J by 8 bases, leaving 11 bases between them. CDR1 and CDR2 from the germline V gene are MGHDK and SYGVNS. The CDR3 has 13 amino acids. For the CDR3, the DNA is TGTGCCAGCAGTGATGGTCCGATCCATGAGCAGTTCTTC. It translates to CASSDGPIHEQFF.

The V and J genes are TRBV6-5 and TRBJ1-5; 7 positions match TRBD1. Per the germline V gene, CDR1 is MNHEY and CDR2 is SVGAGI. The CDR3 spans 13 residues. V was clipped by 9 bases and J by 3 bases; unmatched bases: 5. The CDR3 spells CASSDRANQPQHF. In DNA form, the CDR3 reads TGTGCCAGTTCCGACAGGGCCAATCAGCCCCAGCATTTT.

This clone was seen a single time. The CDR3 DNA reads TGTGCCAGCAGCTTAGCCCGCGGTTACGAGCAGTACGTC. Encoded protein: CASSLARGYEQYV. The chain uses TRBV7-8 and TRBJ2-7; D unresolved. CDR1 SGHVS and CDR2 FQNEAQ come from the germline V gene. CDR3 length: 13 amino acids. Between the trimmed V and J ends, which lost 0 bases and 4 bases, there was a span of 7 bases.

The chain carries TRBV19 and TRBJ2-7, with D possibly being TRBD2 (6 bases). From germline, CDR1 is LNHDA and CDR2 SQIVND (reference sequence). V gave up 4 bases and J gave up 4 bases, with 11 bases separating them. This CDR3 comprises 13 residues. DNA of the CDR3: TGTGCCAGTAGTACCCTCGGGAGTTACGAGCAGTACTTC. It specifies CASSTLGSYEQYF. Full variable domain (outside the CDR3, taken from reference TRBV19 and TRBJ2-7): DGGITQSPKYLFRKEGQNVTLSCEQNLNHDAMYWYRQDPGQGLRLIYYSQIVNDFQKGDIAEGYSVSREKKESFPLTVTSAQKNPTAFYLCASSTLGSYEQYFGPGTRLTVT.

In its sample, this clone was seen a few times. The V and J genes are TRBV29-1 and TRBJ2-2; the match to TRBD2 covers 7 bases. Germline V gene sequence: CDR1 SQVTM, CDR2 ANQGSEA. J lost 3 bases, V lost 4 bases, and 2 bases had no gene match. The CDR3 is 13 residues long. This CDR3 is CSVGEGYTGELFF. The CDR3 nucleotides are TGCAGCGTTGGGGAGGGTTACACCGGGGAGCTGTTTTTT.

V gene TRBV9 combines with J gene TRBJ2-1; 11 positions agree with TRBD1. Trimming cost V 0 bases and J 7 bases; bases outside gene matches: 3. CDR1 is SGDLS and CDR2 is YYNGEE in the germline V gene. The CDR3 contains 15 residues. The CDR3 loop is CASSVEDRGHNEQFF. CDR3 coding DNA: TGTGCCAGCAGCGTAGAGGACAGGGGGCATAATGAGCAGTTCTTC.

The CDR3 bases are TGTGCCAGCAGCAACCGGGACTACCTCTACAATGAGCAGTTCTTC. This codes for CASSNRDYLYNEQFF. V and J are TRBV5-6 and TRBJ2-1; 7 bases line up with TRBD2. The V gene's germline CDR1 is SGHDT and CDR2 YYEEEE. V lost 4 bases and J lost 3; bases outside the gene matches: 7. The CDR3 extends over 15 amino acids.

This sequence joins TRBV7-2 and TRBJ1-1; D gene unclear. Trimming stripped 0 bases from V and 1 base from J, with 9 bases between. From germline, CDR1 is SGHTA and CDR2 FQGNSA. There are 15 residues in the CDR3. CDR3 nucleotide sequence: TGTGCCAGCAGCTTAGCGCGGCGGGGGAACACTGAAGCTTTCTTT. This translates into CASSLARRGNTEAFF.

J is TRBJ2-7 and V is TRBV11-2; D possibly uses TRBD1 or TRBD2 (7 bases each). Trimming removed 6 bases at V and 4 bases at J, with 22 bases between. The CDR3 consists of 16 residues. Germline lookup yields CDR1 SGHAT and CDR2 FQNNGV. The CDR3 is CASSSYRGGVIYEQYV. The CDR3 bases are TGTGCCAGCAGTTCATACAGGGGAGGGGTTATATACGAGCAGTACGTC.

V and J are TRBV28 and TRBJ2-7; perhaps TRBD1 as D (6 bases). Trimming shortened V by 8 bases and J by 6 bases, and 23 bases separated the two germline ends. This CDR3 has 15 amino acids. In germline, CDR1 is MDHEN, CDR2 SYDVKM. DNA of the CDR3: TGTGCCAGCGTCCCTGCGAGCCAGGGGTCCGGCGAGCAGTACTTC. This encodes CASVPASQGSGEQYF.

CDR3 in DNA: TGTGCCAGTAGTATATCAGGGGGAGCGGACACCGGGGAGCTGTTTTTT. Its translation: CASSISGGADTGELFF. The genes are TRBV19 and TRBJ2-2; 7 bases agree with TRBD1. The CDR3 is 16 residues long. J lost 3 bases, V lost 2 bases, and 6 bases had no gene match. Germline CDR1 and CDR2: LNHDA and SQIVND (reference sequence).

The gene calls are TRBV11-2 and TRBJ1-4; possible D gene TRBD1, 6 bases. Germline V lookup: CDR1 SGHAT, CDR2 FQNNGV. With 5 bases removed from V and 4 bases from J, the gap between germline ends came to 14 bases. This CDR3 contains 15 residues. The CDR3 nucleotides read TGTGCCAGCAGCCAAACCTGGGGGCATAATGAAAAACTGTTTTTT. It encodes CASSQTWGHNEKLFF.

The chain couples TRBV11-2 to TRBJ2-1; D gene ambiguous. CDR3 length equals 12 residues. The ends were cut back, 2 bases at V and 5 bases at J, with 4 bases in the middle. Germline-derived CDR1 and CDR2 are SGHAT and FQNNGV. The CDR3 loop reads CASSLIHNEQFF. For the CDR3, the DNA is TGTGCCAGCAGCTTAATCCACAATGAGCAGTTCTTC.

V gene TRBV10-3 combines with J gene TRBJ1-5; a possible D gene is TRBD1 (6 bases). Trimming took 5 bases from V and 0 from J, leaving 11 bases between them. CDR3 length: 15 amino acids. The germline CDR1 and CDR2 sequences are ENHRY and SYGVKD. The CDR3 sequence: CAISPDSPSNQPQHF. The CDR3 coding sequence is TGTGCCATCAGTCCGGACAGTCCTAGCAATCAGCCCCAGCATTTT.

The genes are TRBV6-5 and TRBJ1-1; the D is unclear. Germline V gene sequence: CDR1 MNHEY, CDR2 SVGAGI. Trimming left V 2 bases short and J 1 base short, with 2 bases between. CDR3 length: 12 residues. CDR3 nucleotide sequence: TGTGCCAGCAGTTACGAGAACACTGAAGCTTTCTTT. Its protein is CASSYENTEAFF.

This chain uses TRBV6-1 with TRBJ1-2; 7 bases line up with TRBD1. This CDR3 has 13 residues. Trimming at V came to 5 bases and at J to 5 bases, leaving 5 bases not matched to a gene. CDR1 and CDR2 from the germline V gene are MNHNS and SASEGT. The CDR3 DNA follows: TGTGCCAGCAGTACCAGGGGGGGATATGGCTACACCTTC. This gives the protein CASSTRGGYGYTF.

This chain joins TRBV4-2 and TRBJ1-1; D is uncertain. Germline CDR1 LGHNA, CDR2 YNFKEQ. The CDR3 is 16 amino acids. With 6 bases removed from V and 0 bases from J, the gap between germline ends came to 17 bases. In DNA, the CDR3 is TGTGCCAGCAGGAAGCAAGGAGGCAGCATGAACACTGAAGCTTTCTTT. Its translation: CASRKQGGSMNTEAFF.

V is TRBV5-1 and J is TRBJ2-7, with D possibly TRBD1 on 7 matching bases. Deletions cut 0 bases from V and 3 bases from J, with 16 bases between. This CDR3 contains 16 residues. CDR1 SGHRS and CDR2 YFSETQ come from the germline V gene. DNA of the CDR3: TGCGCCAGCAGCTTGGCGGGGGCAGGGGGAGGCTACGAGCAGTACGTC. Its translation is CASSLAGAGGGYEQYV.

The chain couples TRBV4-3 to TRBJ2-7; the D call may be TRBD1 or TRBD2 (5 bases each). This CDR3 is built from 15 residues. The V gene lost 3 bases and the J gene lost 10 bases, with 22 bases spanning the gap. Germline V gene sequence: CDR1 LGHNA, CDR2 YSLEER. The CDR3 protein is CASSQGTGRQFDQYF. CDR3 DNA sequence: TGCGCCAGCAGCCAGGGTACGGGACGGCAATTCGACCAGTACTTC.

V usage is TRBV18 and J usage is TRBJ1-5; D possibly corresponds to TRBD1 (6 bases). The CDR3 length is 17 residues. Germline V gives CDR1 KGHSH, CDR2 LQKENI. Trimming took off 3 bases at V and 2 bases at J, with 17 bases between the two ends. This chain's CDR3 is CASSPSTGREGNQPQHF. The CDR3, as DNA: TGTGCCAGCTCACCCTCGACAGGACGAGAGGGCAATCAGCCCCAGCATTTT.

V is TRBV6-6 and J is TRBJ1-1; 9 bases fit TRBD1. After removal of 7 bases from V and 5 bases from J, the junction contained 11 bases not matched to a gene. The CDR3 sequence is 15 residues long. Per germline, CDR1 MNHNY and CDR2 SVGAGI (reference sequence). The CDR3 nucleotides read TGTGCCAGCATTTTTTTGGGACAGGGATGGACTGAAGCTTTCTTT. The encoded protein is CASIFLGQGWTEAFF.